These T cell receptor beta chains were read from a single sample in a study of blood T cell repertoires in COVID-19. Produced via immunoSEQ multiplex PCR; TCRdb's table is partial and in-frame only. The sample lists around 270,000 clones; around 85% were seen once. The sample comprised peripheral blood. These receptors originate from a human donor with COVID-19, enrolled during active disease. The donor label of this sample is uncertain. The CDR3 runs from the conserved cysteine through the conserved F or W. A D gene is named only where the DNA matches it firmly. Size is stated for part of the rows, as once, few or many counts, or as a class when the clone is expanded.

j_call,clone_size,d_call,v_call,cdr3_nt,cdr3_aa
TRBJ2-7,-,-,TRBV11-2,TGTGCCAGCAGCGTCGTAGCGGTCCTCTCCTACGAGCAGTACTTC,CASSVVAVLSYEQYF
TRBJ2-1,-,TRBD2,TRBV19,TGTGCCAGTAGTATAGAAGATCCCGGACTAGCATTCTACAATGAGCAGTTCTTC,CASSIEDPGLAFYNEQFF
TRBJ2-5,-,-,TRBV21-1,TGTGCCAGCAGTCCTCCCGGGACTAGCGGGAGGAACCTCCAAGAGACCCAGTACTTC,CASSPPGTSGRNLQETQYF
TRBJ2-1,once,TRBD2,TRBV11-2,TGTGCCAGCAGCTTAAGCGGGAGGTTTGATGAGCAGTTCTTC,CASSLSGRFDEQFF
TRBJ1-3,-,-,TRBV29-1,TGCAGCGTTGATTTAGGGGCTGGAAACACCATATATTTT,CSVDLGAGNTIYF
TRBJ2-3,-,TRBD2,TRBV7-2,TGTGCCAGCACCTCCGTAGCGGGGGTGGGTACAGATACGCAGTATTTT,CASTSVAGVGTDTQYF
TRBJ1-3,-,-,TRBV5-1,TGCGCCAGCAGCTTGGCAGGGTCTGGAAACACCATATATTTT,CASSLAGSGNTIYF
TRBJ1-2,-,-,TRBV25-1,TGTGCCAGCAGTGACCAGGCCAACTATGGCTACACCTTC,CASSDQANYGYTF
TRBJ1-2,-,-,TRBV5-1,TGCGCCAGCAGTGGGGGGGTTGAACGAATTGATGGCTACACCTTC,CASSGGVERIDGYTF
TRBJ2-1,-,-,TRBV7-9,TGTGCCAGCAGCCGTGGGGGGAGCTCCTACAATGAGCAGTTCTTC,CASSRGGSSYNEQFF
TRBJ2-7,-,TRBD2,TRBV30,TGTGCCTGGAGTGTAGGGCTAGCGGGAGGCCACGAGCAGTACTTC,CAWSVGLAGGHEQYF
TRBJ1-5,-,TRBD1,TRBV28,TGTGCCAGCAGTTTAACGACAGGGTCGGGCCAGCCCCAGCATTTT,CASSLTTGSGQPQHF
TRBJ2-3,-,-,TRBV3-1/TRBV3-2,TGTGCCAGCAGCCACCCTAGGTCAGATACGCAGTATTTT,CASSHPRSDTQYF
TRBJ2-5,-,TRBD2,TRBV29-1,TGCAGCGTTGTGCCAGCGGGAGGCCAAGAGACCCAGTACTTC,CSVVPAGGQETQYF
TRBJ1-1,-,TRBD1,TRBV28,TGTGCCAGCAGTCCCCTTCGGGGACAGGCTTTCTTT,CASSPLRGQAFF
TRBJ2-5,-,-,TRBV24-1,TGTGCCACCAGTGATTTTAGCGGAACCATGGGGACCCAGTACTTC,CATSDFSGTMGTQYF
TRBJ2-1,few,TRBD2,TRBV5-1,TGCGCCAGCAGGCCCGGGGGTCCGCGGGAGCACTCCTACAATGAGCAGTTCTTC,CASRPGGPREHSYNEQFF
TRBJ1-2,-,TRBD1,TRBV6-4,TGTGCCAGCAGTGACGGGGACAGGGGAGGTTATGGCTACACCTTC,CASSDGDRGGYGYTF
TRBJ2-7,few,TRBD1,TRBV7-8,TGTGCCAGCAGCCTCCGGGACAGGGGCGCGTACGAGCAGTACTTC,CASSLRDRGAYEQYF
TRBJ2-7,-,TRBD2,TRBV27,TGTGCCAGCAGCCCGGGTCTAGCGGTACCGAGGTTCTACGAGCAGTACTTC,CASSPGLAVPRFYEQYF
TRBJ1-2,-,-,TRBV11-2,TGTGCCAGCAGCCCGGGGAGAGGTCGGATGACTTATGGCTACACCTTC,CASSPGRGRMTYGYTF
TRBJ2-1,-,TRBD2,TRBV6-1,TGTGCCAGCAGTGTGTCTGGGACTAGCGAAGTTCCTTCCAACAATGAGCAGTTCTTC,CASSVSGTSEVPSNNEQFF
TRBJ2-5,-,TRBD1,TRBV10-2,TGCGCCAGCAGTGAACCCCACAGGGGGCGCAGTCAAGAGACCCAGTACTTC,CASSEPHRGRSQETQYF
TRBJ2-2,-,-,TRBV4-3,TGCGCCAGCAGCCAACGGTCCTACACCGGGGAGCTGTTTTTT,CASSQRSYTGELFF
TRBJ2-3,-,TRBD2,TRBV28,TGTGCCAGCAGTTCCTATAGCGGGAGGGCCCTGTATACGCAGTATTTT,CASSSYSGRALYTQYF
TRBJ1-1,-,-,TRBV27,TGTGCCAGCAGTTTTCGGGGGTTCGACACTGAAGCTTTCTTT,CASSFRGFDTEAFF
TRBJ2-1,-,-,TRBV5-6,TGTGCCAGCAGTCCATTGAGGGATGAGCAGTTCTTC,CASSPLRDEQFF
TRBJ1-2,-,TRBD1,TRBV6-5,TGTGCCGCCCGGACAGGGGGCTCCTATGGCTACACCTTC,CAARTGGSYGYTF
TRBJ2-7,-,-,TRBV21-1,TGTGCCAGCAGCCCACGTGCCGGGACTAGAGTGGGTGAGCAGTACTTC,CASSPRAGTRVGEQYF
TRBJ1-6,-,TRBD1,TRBV25-1,TGTGCCAGCAGTGAATGGACAGGAACTTATAATTCACCCCTCCACTTT,CASSEWTGTYNSPLHF
TRBJ1-5,-,-,TRBV5-1,TGCGCCAGCAGCTTGGACGAGGATCAGCCCCAGCATTTT,CASSLDEDQPQHF